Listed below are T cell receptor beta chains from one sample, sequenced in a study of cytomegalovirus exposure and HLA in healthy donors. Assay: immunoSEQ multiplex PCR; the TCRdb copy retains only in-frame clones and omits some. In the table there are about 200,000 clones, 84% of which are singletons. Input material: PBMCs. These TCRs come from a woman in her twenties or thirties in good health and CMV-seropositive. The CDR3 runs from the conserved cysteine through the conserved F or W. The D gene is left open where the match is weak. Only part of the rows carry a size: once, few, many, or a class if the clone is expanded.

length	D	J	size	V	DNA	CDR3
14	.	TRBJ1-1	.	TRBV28	TGTGCCAGCAGTGGGGTCGGGAGATACACTGAAGCTTTCTTT	CASSGVGRYTEAFF
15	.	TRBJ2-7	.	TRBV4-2	TGTGCCAGCAGCCAAGATTTGGGGGGCTCCTACGAGCAGTACTTC	CASSQDLGGSYEQYF
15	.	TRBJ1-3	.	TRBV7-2	TGTGCCAGCAGCTACGCCTTGAGGCCCGGAAACACCATATATTTT	CASSYALRPGNTIYF
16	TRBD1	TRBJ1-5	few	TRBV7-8	TGTGCCAGCAGCCACCTTATGGACAGGGGTCATCAGCCCCAGCATTTT	CASSHLMDRGHQPQHF
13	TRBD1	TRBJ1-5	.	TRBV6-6	TGTGCCAGCAGCCGACAGGGGGGTCAGCCCCAGCATTTT	CASSRQGGQPQHF
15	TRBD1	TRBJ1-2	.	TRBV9	TGTGCCAGCAGCCCACAGGGGGCGGGTAACTATGGCTACACCTTC	CASSPQGAGNYGYTF
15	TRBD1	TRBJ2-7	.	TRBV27	TGTGCCAGCAGCCCCCGGGACAGGGGTTACTACGAGCAGTACTTC	CASSPRDRGYYEQYF
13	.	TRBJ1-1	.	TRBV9	TGTGCCAGCAGCGTCCACTGGAACACTGAAGCTTTCTTT	CASSVHWNTEAFF
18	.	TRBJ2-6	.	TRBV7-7	TGTGCTAGCAGCTTAGTTCCCCCAGGGCAATCTGGGGCCAACGTCCTGACTTTC	CASSLVPPGQSGANVLTF
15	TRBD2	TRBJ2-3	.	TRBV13	TGTGCCAGCAGCCAGCGGGAGGTCTGGGGGGATACGCAGTATTTT	CASSQREVWGDTQYF
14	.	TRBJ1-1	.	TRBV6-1	TGTGCCAGCAGTGAATTAAGGGGGAACACTGAAGCTTTCTTT	CASSELRGNTEAFF
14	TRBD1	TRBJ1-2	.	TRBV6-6	TGTGCCAGCAGCCCTACCTACGGACAGGCTGGCTACACCTTC	CASSPTYGQAGYTF
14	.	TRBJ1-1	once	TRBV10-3	TGTGCCATCAGTGAAAGCGGGAGGAACACTGAAGCTTTCTTT	CAISESGRNTEAFF
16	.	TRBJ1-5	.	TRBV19	TGTGCCAGTACCCTGACAAGTACCTATAGCAATCAGCCCCAGCATTTT	CASTLTSTYSNQPQHF
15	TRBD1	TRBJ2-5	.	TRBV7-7	TGTGCTAGCAGCTCCGAAGGACAGGCCGGCTCAGGCCAGTACTTC	CASSSEGQAGSGQYF
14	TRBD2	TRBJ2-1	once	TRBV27	TGTGCCAGCAGAGGGCTAGCGGGAAGCAATGAGCAGTTCTTC	CASRGLAGSNEQFF
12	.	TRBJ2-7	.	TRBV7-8	TGTGCCAGCAGCCCAGGGATCTACGAGCAGTACTTC	CASSPGIYEQYF
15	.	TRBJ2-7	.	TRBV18	TGTGCCAGCTCATCGCGGCTTCAGGGTTCGAGTGAGCAGTACTTC	CASSSRLQGSSEQYF
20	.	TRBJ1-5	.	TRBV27	TGTGCCAGCATGGTACCATCGCAGGGTAAGTGTCCCATGGGCAATCAGCCCCAGCATTTT	CASMVPSQGKCPMGNQPQHF
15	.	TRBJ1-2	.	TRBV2	TGTGCCAGCAGTGAAACAGACAGGCGCGCCTATGGCTACACCTTC	CASSETDRRAYGYTF
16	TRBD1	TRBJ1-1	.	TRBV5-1	TGCGCCAGCAGCTTGGGCGTCGGAGGGGGCTACACTGAAGCTTTCTTT	CASSLGVGGGYTEAFF
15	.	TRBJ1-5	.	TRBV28	TGTGCCAGCACCCACGGGGGGGCAGGCAATCAGCCCCAGCATTTT	CASTHGGAGNQPQHF
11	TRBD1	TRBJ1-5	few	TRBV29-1	TGCAGCGTTGACCACGGACAGGGAAGGCATTTT	CSVDHGQGRHF
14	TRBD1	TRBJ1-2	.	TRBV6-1	TGTGCCAGCAGTACTGAGGACAGGGAGGCTGGCTACACCTTC	CASSTEDREAGYTF
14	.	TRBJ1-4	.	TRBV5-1	TGCGCCAGCAGCTTGGGTTCAGGGCGCGAAAAACTGTTTTTT	CASSLGSGREKLFF
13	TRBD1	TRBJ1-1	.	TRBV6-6	TGTGCCAGCAGTACAGGGGGGCCTTTAGAAGCTTTCTTT	CASSTGGPLEAFF
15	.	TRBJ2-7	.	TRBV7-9	TGTGCCAGCAGCGCGACCGCGATTCTTCAGGACGAGCAGTACTTC	CASSATAILQDEQYF